The 25 T cell receptor beta chains listed next were all sequenced from one sample in a study of T-cell reconstitution after alpha-beta-depleted transplantation in children. A TCRbeta library incorporating unique molecular identifiers was prepared. TCRdb called the PCR reads again in MiXCR, with one record for every CDR3 protein. The table has around 670,000 distinct CDR3 sequences, 13% seen once. This specimen consisted of PBMCs, obtained before TCRalphabeta/CD19-depleted stem cell transplant. All receptors derive from a girl aged 2-15 years with congenital amegakaryocytic thrombocytopenia, due to receive a stem cell transplant.

The V gene is TRBV20-1, the J gene TRBJ2-7; D gene unclear. CDR1 is DFQATT, CDR2 SNEGSKA, per germline (reference sequence). This CDR3 has 12 amino acids. The V gene lost 4 bases and the J gene lost 3 bases, with 10 bases spanning the gap. The CDR3 spells CSATLESYEQYF. In DNA, the CDR3 is TGCAGTGCTACTCTAGAAAGCTACGAGCAGTACTTC.

The CDR3 spells CASSLVNEREQFF. The CDR3 region has the DNA TGTGCCAGCAGCTTAGTGAACGAGCGTGAGCAGTTCTTC. V gene TRBV7-9 combines with J gene TRBJ2-1; no definite D call. The CDR3 extends over 13 amino acids. V shed 1 base and J shed 9 bases, with 10 bases lying between them. From germline, CDR1 is SEHNR and CDR2 FQNEAQ (reference sequence).

This clonotype was observed many times. J is TRBJ1-2 and V is TRBV12-3 or TRBV12-4; D gene uncertain. This CDR3 has 12 residues. Trimming shortened V by 5 bases and J by 8 bases, and 12 bases separated the two germline ends. The CDR3 loop reads CASSGPTWGYTF. The CDR3 bases are TGTGCCAGCAGTGGTCCTACTTGGGGCTACACCTTC.

The rearrangement joins TRBV7-9 to TRBJ2-4, with D hard to call. The CDR3 runs to 14 residues. Trimming removed 3 bases at V and 1 base at J, with 7 bases between. Germline V gives CDR1 SEHNR, CDR2 FQNEAQ (reference sequence). The CDR3 nucleotides are TGTGCCAGCAGCTTCGCCAGCGCCAAAAACATTCAGTACTTC. This encodes CASSFASAKNIQYF.

This clonotype was counted many times. The chain combines TRBV29-1 with TRBJ1-2, with D unresolved. The CDR3 has 12 amino acids. Trimming left V 7 bases short and J 8 bases short, with 17 bases between. In germline, CDR1 is SQVTM, CDR2 ANQGSEA. CDR3 loop: CSATEALGGYTF. CDR3 in DNA: TGCAGCGCAACGGAGGCCCTGGGGGGCTACACCTTC.

This clonotype was observed a handful of times. V and J are TRBV20-1 and TRBJ2-1; D gene uncertain. The CDR3 extends over 14 amino acids. The V gene's germline CDR1 is DFQATT and CDR2 SNEGSKA (reference sequence). Trimming removed 6 bases at V and 2 bases at J, with 14 bases between. Written as DNA, the CDR3 is TGCAGTGCCTCCCGCGGTCCCCCCTACAATGAGCAGTTCTTC. Its protein product is CSASRGPPYNEQFF.

This clonotype was recorded at least ten times. The rearrangement joins TRBV5-1 to TRBJ2-5, with 8 bases fitting TRBD2. The CDR3 extends over 15 amino acids. Trimming took 1 base from V and 0 from J; bases not matched to a gene: 2. The germline V gene has CDR1 SGHRS and CDR2 YFSETQ. CDR3 in amino acids: CASSLTSGNQETQYF. The CDR3, as DNA: TGCGCCAGCAGCTTGACTAGCGGAAACCAAGAGACCCAGTACTTC. Looking up the rest from reference TRBV5-1 and TRBJ2-5 gives the full variable domain: KAGVTQTPRYLIKTRGQQVTLSCSPISGHRSVSWYQQTPGQGLQFLFEYFSETQRNKGNFPGRFSGRQFSNSRSEMNVSTLELGDSALYLCASSLTSGNQETQYFGPGTRLLVL.

The rearrangement uses TRBV12-3 or TRBV12-4 and TRBJ2-5; D is perhaps TRBD2 (5 bases). The CDR3 is made up of 13 amino acids. Deletions cut 3 bases from V and 9 bases from J, with 14 bases between. CDR3 bases: TGTGCCAGCAGTTTTCGGGGTCTCGCGGCCCAGTACTTC. Its translation is CASSFRGLAAQYF.

The gene calls are TRBV5-1 and TRBJ1-2; possibly TRBD1 for D (6 bases). Between the trimmed V and J ends, which lost 1 base and 2 bases, there was a span of 9 bases. This CDR3 has 14 amino acids. Germline V gene lookup returns CDR1 SGHRS and CDR2 YFSETQ. The CDR3 here is CASSLQGRNYGYTF. CDR3 nucleotides: TGCGCCAGCAGCTTGCAGGGGCGAAACTATGGCTACACCTTC. Drawing the rest from reference TRBV5-1 and TRBJ1-2, the complete variable domain is KAGVTQTPRYLIKTRGQQVTLSCSPISGHRSVSWYQQTPGQGLQFLFEYFSETQRNKGNFPGRFSGRQFSNSRSEMNVSTLELGDSALYLCASSLQGRNYGYTFGSGTRLTVV.

This clonotype was seen at least ten times. The chain combines TRBV20-1 with TRBJ2-3, with D tentatively TRBD2 (6 bases). Germline lookup yields CDR1 DFQATT and CDR2 SNEGSKA (reference sequence). The V end lost 7 bases, the J end lost 1 base, and 12 bases lay between the germline ends. The CDR3 has 13 amino acids. The CDR3 region has the DNA TGCAGTGGCGGAGGGCCACGCACAGATACGCAGTATTTT. As protein: CSGGGPRTDTQYF.

The rearrangement uses TRBV5-1 and TRBJ2-7, with 9 bases fitting TRBD1. The germline CDR1 and CDR2 sequences are SGHRS and YFSETQ. The CDR3 contains 15 residues. J was trimmed by 3 bases and V by 1 base; bases with no gene match: 5. CDR3 nucleotides: TGCGCCAGCAGCTTGCGGACAGGGGACCTCTACGAGCAGTACTTC. This codes for CASSLRTGDLYEQYF.

This clonotype has more than one count but fewer than ten. This sequence joins TRBV5-1 and TRBJ2-3; 8 positions match TRBD2. The CDR3 runs 18 residues. Germline loops: CDR1 SGHRS, CDR2 YFSETQ. V was pared by 3 bases and J by 2 bases, with 14 bases of the junction left unmatched. The CDR3 sequence: CASSSSGSVGYLTDTQYF. CDR3 in DNA: TGCGCCAGCAGCTCCAGCGGGAGTGTAGGGTATCTCACAGATACGCAGTATTTT.

This clonotype appeared many times. This rearrangement joins TRBV27 to TRBJ2-7, with D perhaps matching TRBD1 (6 bases). The CDR3 contains 13 residues. Germline V gene lookup returns CDR1 MNHEY and CDR2 SMNVEV (reference sequence). The V end was cut by 7 bases, the J end by 1 base, with 11 bases between. This chain's CDR3 is CASKYGQSYEQYF. The CDR3 DNA sequence: TGTGCCAGCAAATATGGACAGTCCTACGAGCAGTACTTC.

This clonotype appeared many times. The V call is TRBV5-1, the J call TRBJ2-1; 8 nucleotides line up with TRBD2. Germline V lookup: CDR1 SGHRS, CDR2 YFSETQ. With V trimmed by 0 bases and J by 5 bases, 4 bases remained unmatched. This CDR3 is built from 15 residues. The CDR3 nucleotides are TGCGCCAGCAGCTTGGACCTAGCGGGTAACAATGAGCAGTTCTTC. As protein: CASSLDLAGNNEQFF.

This clonotype was counted at least ten times. The chain has TRBV5-1 and TRBJ2-2; tentatively, D is TRBD1 (5 bases). CDR3 length: 14 residues. CDR1 and CDR2 (germline): SGHRS, YFSETQ. V lost 3 bases, J lost 1 base, and 7 bases lay in between. DNA for the CDR3: TGCGCCAGCAGCTACCAGGGGAACACCGGGGAGCTGTTTTTT. Amino acids: CASSYQGNTGELFF.

This clonotype was seen repeatedly, ten times or more. The chain is built from TRBV9 and TRBJ1-2; D not resolved. From germline, CDR1 is SGDLS and CDR2 YYNGEE. V was clipped by 0 bases and J by 0 bases, with 12 bases between them. The length of the CDR3 is 16 residues. This chain's CDR3 is CASSVVFAETNYGYTF. CDR3 coding DNA: TGTGCCAGCAGCGTAGTGTTTGCAGAGACTAACTATGGCTACACCTTC.

This clonotype was observed many times. The chain is built from TRBV20-1 and TRBJ2-3; 14 bases match TRBD2. The CDR3 is 15 residues long. The V gene's germline CDR1 is DFQATT and CDR2 SNEGSKA (reference sequence). V lost 0 bases, J lost 5 bases, and 1 base stayed unmatched. CDR3 DNA: TGCAGTGCTAGAGAGACTAGCGGGAGGGAAGATACGCAGTATTTT. Translation: CSARETSGREDTQYF.

The chain is built from TRBV5-1 and TRBJ2-3; 9 nucleotides align to TRBD1. Germline V CDR1 and CDR2: SGHRS, YFSETQ. This CDR3 comprises 16 residues. V trimming: 4 bases; J trimming: 0 bases; junction bases outside the gene matches: 6. The CDR3 coding sequence is TGCGCCAGCAGCCATCCCGGGACAGGGAGCACAGATACGCAGTATTTT. This gives the protein CASSHPGTGSTDTQYF. The full variable domain, completed using reference TRBV5-1 and TRBJ2-3, is KAGVTQTPRYLIKTRGQQVTLSCSPISGHRSVSWYQQTPGQGLQFLFEYFSETQRNKGNFPGRFSGRQFSNSRSEMNVSTLELGDSALYLCASSHPGTGSTDTQYFGPGTRLTVL.

The chain links TRBV27 to TRBJ1-5; no definite D call. This CDR3 is 14 amino acids long. The V gene lost 5 bases and the J gene lost 3 bases, with 11 bases spanning the gap. Germline V gene sequence: CDR1 MNHEY, CDR2 SMNVEV (reference sequence). The CDR3 DNA follows: TGTGCCAGCAGTCCTGACCAGTTCAATCAGCCCCAGCATTTT. Its protein is CASSPDQFNQPQHF.

This clonotype was detected many times. This sequence joins TRBV7-6 and TRBJ2-2; possible D gene TRBD2, 6 bases. Trimming removed 1 base at V and 6 bases at J, with 12 bases between. CDR3 length: 15 amino acids. Germline V CDR1 and CDR2: SGHVS, FNYEAQ. CDR3 nucleotides: TGTGCCAGCAGCTTAGGGCGGAGGGGTGCCGGGGAGCTGTTTTTT. Translated, it gives CASSLGRRGAGELFF.

The gene calls are TRBV20-1 and TRBJ1-1; no reliable D call. Germline lookup yields CDR1 DFQATT and CDR2 SNEGSKA (reference sequence). The CDR3 sequence is 14 residues long. Trimming took off 1 base at V and 0 bases at J, with 9 bases between the two ends. The CDR3 DNA follows: TGCAGTGCTAGAGCCACGGACCTGAACACTGAAGCTTTCTTT. Protein sequence: CSARATDLNTEAFF.

There are many counts of this clonotype. The V gene is TRBV28, the J gene TRBJ1-2; no reliable D call. This CDR3 has 13 residues. Trimming took off 6 bases at V and 7 bases at J, with 15 bases between the two ends. Germline V gene data show CDR1 as MDHEN and CDR2 as SYDVKM. The CDR3 DNA is TGTGCCAGCAGGTTCCCCTTTACGGGTGGCTACACCTTC. It specifies CASRFPFTGGYTF.

V and J are TRBV5-1 and TRBJ2-7; 8 nucleotides line up with TRBD1. V lost 5 bases and J lost 5; bases outside the gene matches: 18. The CDR3 runs to 17 residues. Germline-derived CDR1 and CDR2 are SGHRS and YFSETQ. The CDR3 region is CASSPKSTGAGRNEQYF. CDR3 nucleotides: TGCGCCAGCAGTCCAAAATCGACAGGGGCCGGACGTAACGAGCAGTACTTC.

This clonotype was picked up a small number of times. It may be a read error: a sequence one base away is much more abundant. The chain couples TRBV20-1 to TRBJ1-2, with unresolved D. The CDR3 is 12 amino acids. CDR1 and CDR2 (germline): DFQATT, SNEGSKA (reference sequence). V was shortened by 3 bases and J by 3 bases, with 8 bases between the two germline ends. The DNA for the CDR3 is TGCAGTGCTAGGACTGAGGACTATGGCTACACCTTC. Its protein product is CSARTEDYGYTF.

This chain uses TRBV5-1 with TRBJ2-4, with D possibly being TRBD1 (6 bases). The CDR3 sequence is 12 residues long. Between the trimmed V and J ends, which lost 4 bases and 9 bases, there was a span of 11 bases. The germline V gene has CDR1 SGHRS and CDR2 YFSETQ. CDR3 in DNA: TGCGCCAGCAGCGGGAGAGGGGGCATTCAGTACTTC. The encoded protein is CASSGRGGIQYF.